This T cell receptor (beta chain) is from a study of blood T cell repertoires in COVID-19. Study in general: Italy, Spain and the United States were the sources of the convalescent and acute COVID-19 samples. PBMCs, B-cell-depleted T cells, or T cells provided the cDNA or gDNA that made up the material.

Seattle-derived patients entered the study during active infection and were followed longitudinally. Trimming removed 8 bases at V and 1 base at J, with 11 bases between. The CDR3 consists of 13 residues. Looked up from germline, CDR1 is LNHDA and CDR2 is SQIVND (reference sequence). This clone has a single count. Original handling: Counts of nucleated cells, estimated from reference gene primer amplification, were obtained. The table came from immunoSEQ multiplex PCR; TCRdb's copy has only in-frame clones and leaves some out. V and J calls and clone size are as listed in that table; D and trimming were resolved from the DNA. The sample consists of over 450,000 clones, around nine tenths of them appearing once.

The chain uses TRBV19 and TRBJ1-1, with D tentatively TRBD1 (5 bases). The clonotype comes from a woman aged 45-65 years with COVID-19, enrolled during active disease. Material: peripheral blood. The CDR3 region is CASQDTRNTEAFF. For the CDR3, the DNA is TGTGCCAGTCAGGACACCAGGAACACTGAAGCTTTCTTT.